Listed here are 14 T cell receptor beta chains from one sample, sequenced in a study of cytomegalovirus exposure and HLA in healthy donors. TCRdb keeps only in-frame clones here, not all; method: immunoSEQ multiplex PCR. Of some 60,000 clones listed, 96% are singletons. Sequencing was done on a sample of PBMCs. The source of these receptors is a man aged 18 to 35 in good health and CMV-seronegative.

This rearrangement joins TRBV5-1 to TRBJ2-1; no definite D call. CDR1 and CDR2 from the germline V gene are SGHRS and YFSETQ. Trimming cost V 4 bases and J 10 bases, with 9 bases left between them. CDR3 length equals 11 residues. This chain's CDR3 is CASSLLQEQFF. In DNA, the CDR3 is TGCGCCAGCAGCCTCCTGCAGGAGCAGTTCTTC.

This rearrangement joins TRBV11-2 to TRBJ1-2; D is unclear. V was cut by 5 bases and J by 2 bases, with 9 bases left in between. This CDR3 spans 13 amino acids. Germline CDR1 and CDR2: SGHAT and FQNNGV. The CDR3 loop is CASSDTYNYGYTF. The CDR3 coding sequence is TGTGCCAGCAGCGATACATACAACTATGGCTACACCTTC.

The chain recombines TRBV6-5 with TRBJ2-3, with D hard to call. Germline lookup yields CDR1 MNHEY and CDR2 SVGAGI. The CDR3 sequence is 14 residues long. Trimming took 2 bases from V and 4 from J, leaving 10 bases between them. CDR3 coding DNA: TGTGCCAGCAGTTACCGTAGGAGCGCAGATACGCAGTATTTT. Encoded protein: CASSYRRSADTQYF.

The chain has TRBV9 and TRBJ2-3; TRBD2 matches at 7 bases. V trimming: 4 bases; J trimming: 1 base; junction bases outside the gene matches: 3. The germline V gene encodes CDR1 SGDLS and CDR2 YYNGEE. The CDR3 is 14 amino acids. The CDR3 coding sequence is TGTGCCAGCAGCCCCCGGGGGGGCACAGATACGCAGTATTTT. Protein: CASSPRGGTDTQYF.

The count of this clone is one. The V and J genes are TRBV9 and TRBJ2-1, with D tentatively TRBD2 (6 bases). The CDR3 sequence is 16 residues long. With 4 bases removed from V and 6 bases from J, the gap between germline ends came to 20 bases. Looked up from germline, CDR1 is SGDLS and CDR2 is YYNGEE. Written as DNA, the CDR3 is TGTGCCAGCAGCCCCCGGTTGGGCGGGAATTTCAATGAGCAGTTCTTC. This gives the protein CASSPRLGGNFNEQFF.

This chain joins TRBV2 and TRBJ2-3; D ambiguous. The germline gives CDR1 SNHLY, CDR2 FYNNEI. The CDR3 consists of 14 residues. Trimming cost V 8 bases and J 4 bases, with 16 bases left between them. The CDR3 spells CASRVELPADTQYF. The CDR3 DNA sequence: TGTGCCAGCCGGGTAGAACTACCTGCAGATACGCAGTATTTT.

The chain employs TRBV28 and TRBJ2-1; 8 bases line up with TRBD2. CDR1 and CDR2 (germline): MDHEN, SYDVKM. The CDR3 contains 18 residues. The V and J ends lost 5 bases and 10 bases, in that order; junction bases with no gene match: 22. DNA for the CDR3: TGTGCCAGCAGTGACAGTGAAGTGGGTCGGGAGGGGAGTTTGGAGCAGTTCTTC. This translates into CASSDSEVGREGSLEQFF.

This rearrangement joins TRBV11-1 to TRBJ2-5; a possible D gene is TRBD2 (5 bases). This CDR3 region has 14 residues. Germline V gene sequence: CDR1 SGHAT, CDR2 FQDESV (reference sequence). The V and J ends lost 4 bases and 7 bases respectively, with 16 bases between them. DNA for the CDR3: TGTGCCAGCAGCTCGGCGCCCGGAGGTGGGACCCAGTACTTC. Amino acids: CASSSAPGGGTQYF.

J is TRBJ2-7 and V is TRBV9; weak D call: TRBD1 (6 bases). The germline CDR1 and CDR2 sequences are SGDLS and YYNGEE. The V end was cut by 0 bases, the J end by 5 bases, with 12 bases between. The CDR3 covers 14 residues. CDR3 sequence reads: CASSVGAGENEQYF. The CDR3, as DNA: TGTGCCAGCAGCGTAGGGGCAGGGGAGAACGAGCAGTACTTC.

This sequence joins TRBV9 and TRBJ2-7; 7 nucleotides align to TRBD2. With V trimmed by 0 bases and J by 7 bases, 7 bases remained unmatched. Germline values: CDR1 SGDLS, CDR2 YYNGEE. There are 14 residues in the CDR3. DNA for the CDR3: TGTGCCAGCAGCGTAGGACTAGCCGATCAGGAGCAGTACTTC. The encoded protein is CASSVGLADQEQYF. The full variable domain, completed using reference TRBV9 and TRBJ2-7, is DSGVTQTPKHLITATGQRVTLRCSPRSGDLSVYWYQQSLDQGLQFLIQYYNGEERAKGNILERFSAQQFPDLHSELNLSSLELGDSALYFCASSVGLADQEQYFGPGTRLTVT.

The CDR3 reads CASSSAGVEQFF. CDR3 coding DNA: TGTGCCAGCAGCTCCGCAGGGGTCGAGCAGTTCTTC. The chain has TRBV5-6 and TRBJ2-1; D is possibly TRBD1 (6 bases). V gave up 3 bases and J gave up 10 bases, with 11 bases separating them. CDR1 and CDR2 (germline): SGHDT, YYEEEE. This CDR3 is 12 amino acids long. Supplemented by reference TRBV5-6 and TRBJ2-1, the full variable domain reads DAGVTQSPTHLIKTRGQQVTLRCSPKSGHDTVSWYQQALGQGPQFIFQYYEEEERQRGNFPDRFSGHQFPNYSSELNVNALLLGDSALYLCASSSAGVEQFFGPGTRLTVL.

The chain couples TRBV6-5 to TRBJ1-1; D possibly corresponds to TRBD1 (5 bases). The CDR3 extends over 15 amino acids. CDR1 is MNHEY, CDR2 SVGAGI, per germline. The ends were cut back, 6 bases at V and 3 bases at J, with 17 bases in the middle. CDR3 amino acids: CASSPRGILDTEAFF. CDR3 nucleotide sequence: TGTGCCAGCAGCCCCCGGGGGATCTTGGACACTGAAGCTTTCTTT.

This chain uses TRBV6-5 with TRBJ2-3; 8 nucleotides line up with TRBD2. The V gene end was trimmed by 6 bases and the J gene end by 0 bases; junction bases not matched to a gene: 5. Germline CDR1 reads MNHEY; CDR2 reads SVGAGI. CDR3 length: 15 amino acids. CDR3 amino acids: CASRVSGGSTDTQYF. In nucleotides, the CDR3 is TGTGCCAGCAGAGTCAGCGGGGGTAGCACAGATACGCAGTATTTT.

Remarks on this clone: At one boundary the junction diverges from the germline segment, which might be a read error. The CDR3 DNA reads as TGTGCCAGCAGCGAAGCGGCCAGGGAGACCCAGTACTTC. This encodes CASSEAARETQYF. The J gene is TRBJ2-5, the V gene TRBV2, with a tentative D call TRBD2 (5 bases). Germline CDR1 reads SNHLY; CDR2 reads FYNNEI. The CDR3 has 13 residues.